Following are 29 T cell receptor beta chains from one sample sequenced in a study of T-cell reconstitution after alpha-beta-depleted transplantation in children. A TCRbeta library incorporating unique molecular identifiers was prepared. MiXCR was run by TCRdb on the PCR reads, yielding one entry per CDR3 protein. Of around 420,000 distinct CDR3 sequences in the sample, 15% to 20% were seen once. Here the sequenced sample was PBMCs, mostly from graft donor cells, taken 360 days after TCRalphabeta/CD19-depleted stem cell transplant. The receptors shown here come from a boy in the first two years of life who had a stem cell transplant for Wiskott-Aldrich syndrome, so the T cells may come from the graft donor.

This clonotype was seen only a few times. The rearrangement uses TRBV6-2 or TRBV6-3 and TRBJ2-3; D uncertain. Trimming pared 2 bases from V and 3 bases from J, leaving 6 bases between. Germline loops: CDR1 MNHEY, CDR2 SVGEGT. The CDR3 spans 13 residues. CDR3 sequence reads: CASSYLSTDTQYF. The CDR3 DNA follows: TGTGCCAGCAGTTACCTAAGTACAGATACGCAGTATTTT.

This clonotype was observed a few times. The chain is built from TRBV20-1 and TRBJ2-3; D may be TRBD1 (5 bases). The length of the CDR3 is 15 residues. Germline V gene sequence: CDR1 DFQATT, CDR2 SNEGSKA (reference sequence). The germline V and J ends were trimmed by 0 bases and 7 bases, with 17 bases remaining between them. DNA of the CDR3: TGCAGTGCTAGAGATCTTGCAGGGTTACCCTATACGCAGTATTTT. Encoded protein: CSARDLAGLPYTQYF.

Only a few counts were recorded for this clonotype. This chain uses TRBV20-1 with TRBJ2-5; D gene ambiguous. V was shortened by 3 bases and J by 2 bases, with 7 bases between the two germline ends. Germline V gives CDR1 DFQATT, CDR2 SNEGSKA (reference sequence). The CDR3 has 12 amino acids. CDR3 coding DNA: TGCAGTGCTAGTCGACAACAAGAGACCCAGTACTTC. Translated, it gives CSASRQQETQYF.

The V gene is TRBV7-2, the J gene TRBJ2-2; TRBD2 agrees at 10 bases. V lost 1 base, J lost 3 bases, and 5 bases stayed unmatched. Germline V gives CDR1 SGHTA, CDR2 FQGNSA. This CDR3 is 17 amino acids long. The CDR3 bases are TGTGCCAGCAGCTTAGGGCTAGCGGGGGTACACACCGGGGAGCTGTTTTTT. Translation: CASSLGLAGVHTGELFF.

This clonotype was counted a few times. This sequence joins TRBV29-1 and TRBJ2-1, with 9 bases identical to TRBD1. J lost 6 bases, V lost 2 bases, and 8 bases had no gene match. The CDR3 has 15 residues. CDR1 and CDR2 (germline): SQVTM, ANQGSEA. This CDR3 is CSVESRDRAVNEQFF. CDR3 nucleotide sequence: TGCAGCGTTGAATCCCGGGACAGGGCAGTCAATGAGCAGTTCTTC.

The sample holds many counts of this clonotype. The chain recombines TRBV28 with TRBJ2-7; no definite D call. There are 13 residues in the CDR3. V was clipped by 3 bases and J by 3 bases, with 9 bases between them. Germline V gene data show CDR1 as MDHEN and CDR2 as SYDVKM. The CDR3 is CASSFGHLYEQYF. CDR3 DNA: TGTGCCAGCAGTTTTGGTCACCTCTACGAGCAGTACTTC.

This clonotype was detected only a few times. The chain's CDR3 is CATSVPTGIGTDTQYF. The CDR3 DNA reads TGTGCCACCAGTGTCCCGACAGGCATCGGCACAGATACGCAGTATTTT. The chain links TRBV24-1 to TRBJ2-3, with D tentatively TRBD1 (6 bases). The CDR3 extends over 16 amino acids. V lost 5 bases to trimming and J lost 1 base, with 15 bases between them. From germline, CDR1 is KGHDR and CDR2 SFDVKD.

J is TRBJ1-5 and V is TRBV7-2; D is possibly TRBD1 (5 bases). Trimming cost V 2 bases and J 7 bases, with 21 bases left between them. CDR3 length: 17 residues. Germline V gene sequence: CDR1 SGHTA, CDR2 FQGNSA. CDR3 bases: TGTGCCAGCAGCTTATTGGGAGGGGCCTCAGGAGAACAGCCCCAGCATTTT. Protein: CASSLLGGASGEQPQHF.

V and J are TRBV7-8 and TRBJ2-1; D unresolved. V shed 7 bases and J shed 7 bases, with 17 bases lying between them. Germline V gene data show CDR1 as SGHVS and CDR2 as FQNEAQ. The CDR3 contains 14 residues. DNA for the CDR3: TGTGCCAGCACCACGCCCGGTGTTCAAAATGAGCAGTTCTTC. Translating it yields CASTTPGVQNEQFF.

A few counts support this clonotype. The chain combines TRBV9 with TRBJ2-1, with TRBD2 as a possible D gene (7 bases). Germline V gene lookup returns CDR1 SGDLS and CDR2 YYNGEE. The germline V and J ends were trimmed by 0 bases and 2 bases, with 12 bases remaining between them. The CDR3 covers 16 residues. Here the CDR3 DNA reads TGTGCCAGCAGCGTAGAGGGGGGGGCCCCCTACAATGAGCAGTTCTTC. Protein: CASSVEGGAPYNEQFF.

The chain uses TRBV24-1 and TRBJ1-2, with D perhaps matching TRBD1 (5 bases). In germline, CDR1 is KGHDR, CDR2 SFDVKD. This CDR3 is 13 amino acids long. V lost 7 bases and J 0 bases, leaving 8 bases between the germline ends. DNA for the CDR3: TGTGCCACCAGCGCAGGGTCTAACTATGGCTACACCTTC. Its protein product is CATSAGSNYGYTF.

CDR3 bases: TGCAGCGTTGAAAAGGGATTCGCAGATACGCAGTATTTT. Translation: CSVEKGFADTQYF. This chain connects TRBV29-1 to TRBJ2-3, with no clear D. V lost 2 bases and J 4 bases, leaving 10 bases between the germline ends. Germline V gene sequence: CDR1 SQVTM, CDR2 ANQGSEA. CDR3 length equals 13 residues.

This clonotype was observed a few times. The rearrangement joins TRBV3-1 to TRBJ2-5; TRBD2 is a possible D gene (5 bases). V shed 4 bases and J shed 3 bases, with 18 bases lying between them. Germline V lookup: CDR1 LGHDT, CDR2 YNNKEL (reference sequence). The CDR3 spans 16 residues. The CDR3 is CASSLRELEKEETQYF. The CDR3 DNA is TGTGCCAGCAGCCTAAGGGAACTAGAAAAAGAAGAGACCCAGTACTTC.

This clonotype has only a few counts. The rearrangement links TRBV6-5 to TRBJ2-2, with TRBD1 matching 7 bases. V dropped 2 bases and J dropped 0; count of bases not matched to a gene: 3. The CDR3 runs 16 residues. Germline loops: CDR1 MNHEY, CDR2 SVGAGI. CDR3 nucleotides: TGTGCCAGCAGTTACCAGGGGGTCCCGAACACCGGGGAGCTGTTTTTT. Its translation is CASSYQGVPNTGELFF.

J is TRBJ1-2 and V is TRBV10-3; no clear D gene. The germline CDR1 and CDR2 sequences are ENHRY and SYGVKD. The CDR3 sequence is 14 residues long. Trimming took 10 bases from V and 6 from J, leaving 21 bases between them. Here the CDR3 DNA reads TGTGCCAGCCAGACCACGGGGTTTTACAATGGCTACACCTTC. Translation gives CASQTTGFYNGYTF.

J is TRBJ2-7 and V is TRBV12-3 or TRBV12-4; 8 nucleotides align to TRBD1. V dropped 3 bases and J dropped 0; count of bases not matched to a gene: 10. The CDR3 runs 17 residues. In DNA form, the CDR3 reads TGTGCCAGCAGTTTTATTGGCGGGACAGGAAGCTCCTACGAGCAGTACTTC. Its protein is CASSFIGGTGSSYEQYF.

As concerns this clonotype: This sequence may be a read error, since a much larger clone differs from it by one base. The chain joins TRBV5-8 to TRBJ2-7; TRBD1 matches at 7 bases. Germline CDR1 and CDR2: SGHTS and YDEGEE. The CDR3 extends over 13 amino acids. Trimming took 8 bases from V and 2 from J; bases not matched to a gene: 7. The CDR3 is CARSLGTAYEQYF. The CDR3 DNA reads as TGTGCCAGGAGCCTCGGGACAGCCTACGAGCAGTACTTC. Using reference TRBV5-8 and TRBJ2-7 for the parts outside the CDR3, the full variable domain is EAGVTQSPTHLIKTRGQQATLRCSPISGHTSVYWYQQALGLGLQFLLWYDEGEERNRGNFPPRFSGRQFPNYSSELNVNALELEDSALYLCARSLGTAYEQYFGPGTRLTVT.

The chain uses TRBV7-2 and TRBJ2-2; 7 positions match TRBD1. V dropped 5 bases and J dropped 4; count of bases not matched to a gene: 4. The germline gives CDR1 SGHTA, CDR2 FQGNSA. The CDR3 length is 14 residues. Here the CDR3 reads CASSTYRGTGELFF. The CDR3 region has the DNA TGTGCCAGCAGCACTTACAGGGGCACCGGGGAGCTGTTTTTT.

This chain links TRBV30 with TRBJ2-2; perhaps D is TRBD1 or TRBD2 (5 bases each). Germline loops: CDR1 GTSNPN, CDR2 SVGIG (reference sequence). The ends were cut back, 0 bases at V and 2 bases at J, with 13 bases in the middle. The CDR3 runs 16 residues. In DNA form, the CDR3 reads TGTGCCTGGAGTGTATTCGGGACCCTTAACACCGGGGAGCTGTTTTTT. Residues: CAWSVFGTLNTGELFF.

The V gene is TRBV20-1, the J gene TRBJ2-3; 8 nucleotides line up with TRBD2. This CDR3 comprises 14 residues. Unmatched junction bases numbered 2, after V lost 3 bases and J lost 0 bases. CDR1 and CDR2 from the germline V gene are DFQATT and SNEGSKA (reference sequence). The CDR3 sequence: CSASAGGSTDTQYF. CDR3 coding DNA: TGCAGTGCTAGTGCGGGAGGTAGCACAGATACGCAGTATTTT.

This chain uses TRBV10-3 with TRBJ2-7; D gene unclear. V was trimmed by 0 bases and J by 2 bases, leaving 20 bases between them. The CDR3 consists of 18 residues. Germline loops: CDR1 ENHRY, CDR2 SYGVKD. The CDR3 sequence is CAISESRSSVGPPYEQYF. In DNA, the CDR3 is TGTGCCATCAGTGAGTCGAGAAGTTCGGTGGGTCCTCCCTACGAGCAGTACTTC.

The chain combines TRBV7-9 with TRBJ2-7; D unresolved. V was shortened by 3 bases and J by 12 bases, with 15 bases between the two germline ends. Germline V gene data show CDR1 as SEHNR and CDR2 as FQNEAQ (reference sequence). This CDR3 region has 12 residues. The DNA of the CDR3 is TGTGCCAGCAGCTTTCCGAACCAGCATCGGTACTTC. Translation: CASSFPNQHRYF. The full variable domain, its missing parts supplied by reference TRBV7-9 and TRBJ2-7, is DTGVSQNPRHKITKRGQNVTFRCDPISEHNRLYWYRQTLGQGPEFLTYFQNEAQLEKSRLLSDRFSAERPKGSFSTLEIQRTEQGDSAMYLCASSFPNQHRYFGPGTRLTVT.

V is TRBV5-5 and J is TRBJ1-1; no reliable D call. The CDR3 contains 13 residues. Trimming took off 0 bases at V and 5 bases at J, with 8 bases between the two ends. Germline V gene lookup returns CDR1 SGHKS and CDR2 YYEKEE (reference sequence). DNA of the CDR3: TGTGCCAGCAGCTTGGTAGCAGCGACTGAAGCTTTCTTT. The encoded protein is CASSLVAATEAFF.

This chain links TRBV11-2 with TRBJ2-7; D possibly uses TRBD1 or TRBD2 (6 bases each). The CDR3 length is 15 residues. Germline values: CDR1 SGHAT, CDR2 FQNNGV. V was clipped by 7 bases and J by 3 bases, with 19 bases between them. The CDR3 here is CASTHRAGEVYEQYF. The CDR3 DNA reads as TGTGCCAGCACTCACCGGGCAGGGGAGGTCTACGAGCAGTACTTC.

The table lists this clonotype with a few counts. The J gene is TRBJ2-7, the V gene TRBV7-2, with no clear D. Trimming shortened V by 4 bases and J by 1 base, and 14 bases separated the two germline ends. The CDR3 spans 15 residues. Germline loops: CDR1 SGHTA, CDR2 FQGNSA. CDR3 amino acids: CASSSKAAISYEQYF. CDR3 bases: TGTGCCAGCAGCTCGAAGGCAGCGATTTCCTACGAGCAGTACTTC.

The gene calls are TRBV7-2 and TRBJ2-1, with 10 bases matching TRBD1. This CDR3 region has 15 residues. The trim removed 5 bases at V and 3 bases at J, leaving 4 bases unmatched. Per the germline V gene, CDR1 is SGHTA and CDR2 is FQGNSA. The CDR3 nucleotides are TGTGCCAGCAGCCTCGACAGGGGGCTCTACAATGAGCAGTTCTTC. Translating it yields CASSLDRGLYNEQFF.

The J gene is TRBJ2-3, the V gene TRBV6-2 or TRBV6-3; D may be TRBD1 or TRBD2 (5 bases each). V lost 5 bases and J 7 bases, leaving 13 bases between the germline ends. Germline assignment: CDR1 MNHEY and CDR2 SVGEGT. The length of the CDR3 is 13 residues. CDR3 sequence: CASSPGRPHTQYF. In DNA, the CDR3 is TGTGCCAGCAGTCCGGGACGGCCCCATACGCAGTATTTT.

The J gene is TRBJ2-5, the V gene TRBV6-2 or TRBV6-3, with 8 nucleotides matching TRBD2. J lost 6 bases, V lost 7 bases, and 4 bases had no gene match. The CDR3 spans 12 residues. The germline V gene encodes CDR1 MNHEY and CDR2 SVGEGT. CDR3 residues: CASKKREKTQYF. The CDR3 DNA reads TGTGCCAGCAAGAAGCGGGAGAAGACCCAGTACTTC.

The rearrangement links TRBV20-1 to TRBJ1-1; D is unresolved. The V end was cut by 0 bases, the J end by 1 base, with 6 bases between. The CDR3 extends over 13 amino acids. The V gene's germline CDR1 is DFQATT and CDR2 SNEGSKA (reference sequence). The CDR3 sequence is CSARDLQNTEAFF. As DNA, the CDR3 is TGCAGTGCTAGAGATCTACAGAACACTGAAGCTTTCTTT.